This TCR beta chain was profiled in a study of blood T cell repertoires in COVID-19 (dated by TCRdb to the early 2020s). For the study in its entirety: Samples from collaborators originated in the United States, Italy and Spain and spanned both the acute and convalescent phases of COVID-19. The material from the prospective study consisted of cDNA or gDNA derived from T cells, B-cell-depleted T cells, or PBMCs. Subjects who had been exposed to COVID-19, were actively infected with it, or had recovered from it provided the deeply sampled blood TCRbeta repertoires that made up the dataset. The repertoires were released in a freely available public database meant as a resource for research on the immune response to SARS-CoV-2. The samples were drawn from the first 160 participants of the ongoing ImmuneRACE study and from some 1,300 subjects provided by 6 global collaborators. Nearly every sample came with metadata listing a de-identified subject ID, COVID-19 status, age in years and sex. Where available, HLA class I and class II types were obtained from metadata supplied by the sample provider rather than from assay-based typing. Findings and caveats that apply to the study as a whole: The quantity of clinical and demographic metadata differed by source and by participant and was supplied without curation.

Unmatched junction bases come to 6, with V trimmed by 5 bases and J by 10 bases. Per the germline V gene, SGHNT is the CDR1 and YENEEA is the CDR2. The CDR3 goes from the cysteine to the phenylalanine over 15 residues. Of all the DNA, just the CDR3 is kept, 45 bases in frame from base 1. TCRbeta CDR3 regions were amplified from genomic DNA using the immunoSEQ Assay, a bias-controlled multiplex PCR. The source study handled its data this way. The number of nucleated cells in each sample was estimated from the amplification of reference gene primers within the assay. To quantify the absolute abundance of each unique TCRbeta CDR3 rearrangement, sequence reads were collapsed and filtered. For each sample, productive Simpson clonality was calculated as the square root of Simpson's diversity index over productive rearrangements. As stored in TCRdb, this immuneACCESS dataset retains in-frame rearrangements with V and J assigned. A fraction of the clones does not appear; measured against another copy, unresolved V genes explain less than half of the discrepancy, and the remainder lacks a known reason. That table supplies the V and J calls and clone size; D and trimming were determined from the DNA. The sample has 75,000 to 100,000 clones on record, less than 85% of them singletons. Of the sample, 11% falls within the top ten clones.

Concerning this clone: The target of this receptor is not known. Per-base qualities were not stored, and no clone one base away is much larger.

The collaborating institutions used their own protocols to collect whole blood in K2EDTA tubes. For TCRbeta analysis, collaborators shipped samples in one of three forms: frozen whole blood, isolated PBMCs, or DNA extracted from either of those sample types. The sequence came from a human donor in a cohort sampled during active COVID-19. This chain is built from TRBV11-3 and TRBJ2-1; a stretch of 15 junction bases matches TRBD2. Sequenced input: peripheral blood. CDR3 loop: CASSRTSGGAGEQFF. DNA sequence: TGTGCCAGCAGCCGGACTAGCGGGGGGGCCGGAGAGCAGTTCTTC.